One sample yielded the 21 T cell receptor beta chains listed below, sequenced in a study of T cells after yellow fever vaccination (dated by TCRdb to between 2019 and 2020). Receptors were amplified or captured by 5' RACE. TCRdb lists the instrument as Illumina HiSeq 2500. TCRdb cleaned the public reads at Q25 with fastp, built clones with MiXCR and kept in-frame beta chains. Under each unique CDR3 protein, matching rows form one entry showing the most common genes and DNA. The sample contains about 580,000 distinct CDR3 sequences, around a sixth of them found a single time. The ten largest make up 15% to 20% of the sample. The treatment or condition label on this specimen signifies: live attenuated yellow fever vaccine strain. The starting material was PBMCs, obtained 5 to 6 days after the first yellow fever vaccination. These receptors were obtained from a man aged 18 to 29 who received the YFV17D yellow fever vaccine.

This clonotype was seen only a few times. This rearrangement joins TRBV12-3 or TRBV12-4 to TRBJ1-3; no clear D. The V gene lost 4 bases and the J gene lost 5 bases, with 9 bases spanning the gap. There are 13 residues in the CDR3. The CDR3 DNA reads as TGTGCCAGCAGTTCCTCGGGGAGAAACACCATATATTTT. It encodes CASSSSGRNTIYF.

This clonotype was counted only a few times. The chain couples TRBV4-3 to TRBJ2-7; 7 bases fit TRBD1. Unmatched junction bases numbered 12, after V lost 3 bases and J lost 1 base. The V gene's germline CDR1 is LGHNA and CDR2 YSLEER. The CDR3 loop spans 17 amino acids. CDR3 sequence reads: CASSHSSRPGGSYEQYF. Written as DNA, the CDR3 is TGCGCCAGCAGCCACTCGAGCCGACCAGGGGGTTCCTACGAGCAGTACTTC.

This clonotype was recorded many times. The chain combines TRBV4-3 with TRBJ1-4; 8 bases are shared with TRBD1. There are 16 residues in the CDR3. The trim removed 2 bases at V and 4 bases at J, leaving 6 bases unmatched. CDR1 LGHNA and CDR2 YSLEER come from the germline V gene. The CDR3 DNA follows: TGCGCCAGCAGCCAATCATATGGACAGGGTAATGAAAAACTGTTTTTT. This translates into CASSQSYGQGNEKLFF.

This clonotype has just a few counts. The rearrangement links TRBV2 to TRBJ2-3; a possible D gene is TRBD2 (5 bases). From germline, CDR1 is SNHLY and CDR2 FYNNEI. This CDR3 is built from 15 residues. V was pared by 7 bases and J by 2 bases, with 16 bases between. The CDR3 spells CASTREGGYTDTQYF. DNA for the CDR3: TGTGCCAGCACCCGAGAGGGCGGTTACACAGATACGCAGTATTTT.

The CDR3: CASSSRRLQPQHF. The CDR3 DNA reads as TGTGCCAGCAGCTCGCGACGTTTACAGCCCCAGCATTTT. The chain recombines TRBV7-8 with TRBJ1-5; D is undetermined. V was pared by 4 bases and J by 7 bases, with 11 bases between. Germline V gene data show CDR1 as SGHVS and CDR2 as FQNEAQ. CDR3 length: 13 residues.

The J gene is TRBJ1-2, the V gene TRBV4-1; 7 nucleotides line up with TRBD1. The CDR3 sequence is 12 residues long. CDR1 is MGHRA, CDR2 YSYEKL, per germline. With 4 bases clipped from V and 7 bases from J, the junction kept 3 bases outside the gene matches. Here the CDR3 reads CASSRGTAGYTF. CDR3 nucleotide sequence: TGCGCCAGCAGCCGCGGGACAGCTGGCTACACCTTC.

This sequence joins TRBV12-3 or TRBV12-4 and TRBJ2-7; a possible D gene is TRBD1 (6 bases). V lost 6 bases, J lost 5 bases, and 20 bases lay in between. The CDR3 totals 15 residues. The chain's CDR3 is CASSLYVGTMNEQYF. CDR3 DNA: TGTGCCAGCAGCCTGTATGTCGGGACAATGAACGAGCAGTACTTC.

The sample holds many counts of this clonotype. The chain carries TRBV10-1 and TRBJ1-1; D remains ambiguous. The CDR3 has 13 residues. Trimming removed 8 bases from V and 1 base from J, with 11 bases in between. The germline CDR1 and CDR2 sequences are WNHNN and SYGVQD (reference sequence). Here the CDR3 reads CASPARQNTEAFF. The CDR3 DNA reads TGCGCCAGCCCTGCGCGGCAGAACACTGAAGCTTTCTTT.

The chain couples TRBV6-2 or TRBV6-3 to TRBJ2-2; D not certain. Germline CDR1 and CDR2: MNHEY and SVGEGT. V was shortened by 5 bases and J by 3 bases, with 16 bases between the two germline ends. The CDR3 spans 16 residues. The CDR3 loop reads CASSGSGVGYTGELFF. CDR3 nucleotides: TGTGCCAGCAGTGGATCCGGAGTGGGGTACACCGGGGAGCTGTTTTTT.

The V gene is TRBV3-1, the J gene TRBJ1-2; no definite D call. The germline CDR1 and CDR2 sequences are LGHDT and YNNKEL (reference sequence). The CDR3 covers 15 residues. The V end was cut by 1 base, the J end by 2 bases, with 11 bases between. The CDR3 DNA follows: TGTGCCAGCAGCCAAGCTTCACAGACCAACTATGGCTACACCTTC. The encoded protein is CASSQASQTNYGYTF.

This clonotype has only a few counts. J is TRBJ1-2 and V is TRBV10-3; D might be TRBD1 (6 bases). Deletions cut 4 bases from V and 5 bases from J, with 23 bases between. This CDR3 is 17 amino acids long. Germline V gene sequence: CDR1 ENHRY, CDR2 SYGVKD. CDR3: CAISGGPSGRGRYGYTF. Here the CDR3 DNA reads TGTGCCATCAGTGGGGGGCCTAGCGGCAGGGGAAGATATGGCTACACCTTC.

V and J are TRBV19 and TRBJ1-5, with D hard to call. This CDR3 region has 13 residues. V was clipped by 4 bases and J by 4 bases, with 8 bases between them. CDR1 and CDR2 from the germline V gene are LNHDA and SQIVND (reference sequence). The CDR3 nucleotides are TGTGCCAGTAGTAGGTCGGGTAATCAGCCCCAGCATTTT. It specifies CASSRSGNQPQHF.

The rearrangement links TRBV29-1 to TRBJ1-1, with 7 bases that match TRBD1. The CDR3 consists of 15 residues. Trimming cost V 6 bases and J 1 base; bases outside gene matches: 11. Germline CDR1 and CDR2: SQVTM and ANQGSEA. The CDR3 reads CSVQLTGMENTEAFF. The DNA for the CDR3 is TGCAGCGTCCAACTGACAGGGATGGAGAACACTGAAGCTTTCTTT.

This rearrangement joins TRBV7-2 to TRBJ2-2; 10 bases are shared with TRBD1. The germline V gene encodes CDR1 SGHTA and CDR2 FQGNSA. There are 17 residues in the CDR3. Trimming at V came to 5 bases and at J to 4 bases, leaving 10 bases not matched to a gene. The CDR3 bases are TGTGCCAGCAGCCGAGGGGCGGGGACAGGGGTCACCGGGGAGCTGTTTTTT. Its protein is CASSRGAGTGVTGELFF.

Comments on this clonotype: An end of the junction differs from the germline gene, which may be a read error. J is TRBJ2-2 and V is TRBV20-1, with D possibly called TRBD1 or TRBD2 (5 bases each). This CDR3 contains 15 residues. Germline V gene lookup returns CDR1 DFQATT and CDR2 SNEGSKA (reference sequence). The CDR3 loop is CSATRDASRNGELFF. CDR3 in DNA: TGCAGCGCTACCCGGGACGCCTCGCGGAACGGGGAGCTGTTTTTT.

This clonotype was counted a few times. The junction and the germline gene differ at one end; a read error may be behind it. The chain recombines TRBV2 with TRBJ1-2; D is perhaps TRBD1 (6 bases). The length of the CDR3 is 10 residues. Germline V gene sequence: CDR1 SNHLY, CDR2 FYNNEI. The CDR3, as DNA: TGTGCCAGCAGGGTGCGGACAGAGAGCTTC. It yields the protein CASRVRTESF.

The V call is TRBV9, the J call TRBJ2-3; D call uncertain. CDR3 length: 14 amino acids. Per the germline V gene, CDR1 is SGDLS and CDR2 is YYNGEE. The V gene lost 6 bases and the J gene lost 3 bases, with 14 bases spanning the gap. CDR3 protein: CASTIGPRTDTQYF. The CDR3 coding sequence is TGTGCCAGCACCATCGGCCCCCGGACAGATACGCAGTATTTT.

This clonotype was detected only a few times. The chain's CDR3 is CASSTDSNSNQPQHF. The CDR3 coding sequence is TGTGCCAGCAGCACCGACAGTAATAGCAATCAGCCCCAGCATTTT. The chain combines TRBV7-9 with TRBJ1-5, with D possibly TRBD1 on 5 matching bases. Trimming removed 5 bases from V and 0 bases from J, with 11 bases in between. CDR1 and CDR2 (germline): SEHNR, FQNEAQ (reference sequence). This CDR3 has 15 amino acids.

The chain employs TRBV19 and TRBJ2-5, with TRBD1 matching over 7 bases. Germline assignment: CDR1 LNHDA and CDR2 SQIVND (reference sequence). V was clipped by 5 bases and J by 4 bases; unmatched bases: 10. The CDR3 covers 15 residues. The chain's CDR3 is CASSDVPSGGETQYF. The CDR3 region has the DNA TGTGCCAGTAGTGACGTCCCCTCAGGGGGAGAGACCCAGTACTTC.

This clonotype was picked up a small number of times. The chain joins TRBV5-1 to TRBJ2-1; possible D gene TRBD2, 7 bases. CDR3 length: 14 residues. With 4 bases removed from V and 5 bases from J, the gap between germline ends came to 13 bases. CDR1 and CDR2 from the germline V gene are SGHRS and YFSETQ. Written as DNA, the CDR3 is TGCGCCAGCAGCGGGGGAGGGGGGCACAATGAGCAGTTCTTC. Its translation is CASSGGGGHNEQFF.

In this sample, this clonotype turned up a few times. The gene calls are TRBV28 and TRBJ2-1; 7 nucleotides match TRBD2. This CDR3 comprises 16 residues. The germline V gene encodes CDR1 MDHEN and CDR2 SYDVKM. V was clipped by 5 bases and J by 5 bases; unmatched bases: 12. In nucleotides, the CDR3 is TGTGCCAGCAGTCCACGCTTTCGGCGGGGGAACAATGAGCAGTTCTTC. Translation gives CASSPRFRRGNNEQFF. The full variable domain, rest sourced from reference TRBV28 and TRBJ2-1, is DVKVTQSSRYLVKRTGEKVFLECVQDMDHENMFWYRQDPGLGLRLIYFSYDVKMKEKGDIPEGYSVSREKKERFSLILESASTNQTSMYLCASSPRFRRGNNEQFFGPGTRLTVL.